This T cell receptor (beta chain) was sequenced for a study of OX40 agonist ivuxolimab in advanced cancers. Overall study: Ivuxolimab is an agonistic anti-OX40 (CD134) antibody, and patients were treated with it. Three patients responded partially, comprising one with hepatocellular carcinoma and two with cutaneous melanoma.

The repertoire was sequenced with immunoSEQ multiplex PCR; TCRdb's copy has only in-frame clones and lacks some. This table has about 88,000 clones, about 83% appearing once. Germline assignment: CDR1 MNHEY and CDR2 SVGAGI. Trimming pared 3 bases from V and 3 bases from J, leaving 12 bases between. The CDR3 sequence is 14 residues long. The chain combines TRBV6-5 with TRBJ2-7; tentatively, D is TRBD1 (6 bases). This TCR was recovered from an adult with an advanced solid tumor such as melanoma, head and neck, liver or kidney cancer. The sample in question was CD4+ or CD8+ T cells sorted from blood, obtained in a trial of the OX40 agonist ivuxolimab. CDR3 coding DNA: TGTGCCAGCAGTTATGGACAGCGACGCTACGAGCAGTACTTC. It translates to CASSYGQRRYEQYF.